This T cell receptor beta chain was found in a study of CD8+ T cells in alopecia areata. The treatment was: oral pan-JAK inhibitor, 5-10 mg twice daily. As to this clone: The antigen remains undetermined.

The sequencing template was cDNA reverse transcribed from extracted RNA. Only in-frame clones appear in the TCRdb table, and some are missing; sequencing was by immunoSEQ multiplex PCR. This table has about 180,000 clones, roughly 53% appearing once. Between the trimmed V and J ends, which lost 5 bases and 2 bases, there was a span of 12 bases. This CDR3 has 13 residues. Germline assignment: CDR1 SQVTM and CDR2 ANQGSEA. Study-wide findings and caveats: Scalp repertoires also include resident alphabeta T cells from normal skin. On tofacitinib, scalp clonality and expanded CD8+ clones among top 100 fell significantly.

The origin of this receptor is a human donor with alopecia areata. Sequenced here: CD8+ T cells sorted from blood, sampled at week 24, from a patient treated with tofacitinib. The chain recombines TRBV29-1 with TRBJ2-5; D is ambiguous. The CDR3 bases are TGCAGCGTTCTATGGGTGGGTCAAGAGACCCAGTACTTC. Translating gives CSVLWVGQETQYF.